A single sample is the source of the 16 T cell receptor beta chains below, sequenced in a study of control samples from healthy donors and cancer patients. The assay was immunoSEQ multiplex PCR, and TCRdb's table has in-frame clones only and misses some. Found here are fewer than 200,000 clones, 70% to 90% of them singletons; the top ten hold 9.5% to 15%. Material for sequencing was blood. These receptors were collected from a man aged 25 to 45 in good health.

The chain combines TRBV19 with TRBJ1-3; D remains ambiguous. This CDR3 has 15 residues. V shed 1 base and J shed 0 bases, with 7 bases lying between them. The germline V gene encodes CDR1 LNHDA and CDR2 SQIVND (reference sequence). Here the CDR3 reads CASSIGQDSGNTIYF. In DNA, the CDR3 is TGTGCCAGTAGTATAGGGCAAGACTCTGGAAACACCATATATTTT.

The chain joins TRBV25-1 to TRBJ1-2; D not resolved. Germline-derived CDR1 and CDR2 are MGHDK and SYGVNS. CDR3 length: 14 residues. The V and J ends lost 1 base and 8 bases respectively, with 14 bases between them. The CDR3 sequence is CASSESGLVRGYTF. In DNA form, the CDR3 reads TGTGCCAGCAGTGAATCGGGCCTCGTGAGGGGCTACACCTTC.

This rearrangement joins TRBV7-3 to TRBJ2-6; D possibly corresponds to TRBD1 (8 bases). The CDR3 contains 19 residues. The V and J ends lost 5 bases and 0 bases respectively, with 20 bases between them. CDR1 is SGHTA, CDR2 FQGTGA, per germline. CDR3 in amino acids: CASSPGGGQAISGANVLTF. The CDR3 nucleotides read TGTGCCAGCAGCCCGGGCGGGGGACAGGCCATCTCTGGGGCCAACGTCCTGACTTTC.

The CDR3 DNA reads as TGTGCCAGCTCACCAGAGGAGACCCAGTACTTC. It yields the protein CASSPEETQYF. The chain couples TRBV18 to TRBJ2-5; D call uncertain. Germline lookup yields CDR1 KGHSH and CDR2 LQKENI. The CDR3 consists of 11 residues. Trimming took off 2 bases at V and 5 bases at J, with 3 bases between the two ends.

The chain uses TRBV9 and TRBJ1-5, with TRBD1 matching over 7 bases. V lost 7 bases to trimming and J lost 7 bases; unmatched junction nucleotides: 11. The CDR3 spans 14 residues. The germline V gene has CDR1 SGDLS and CDR2 YYNGEE. The CDR3 nucleotides read TGTGCCAGCCTCTTGGAAAACAGGGGACAGCCCCAGCATTTT. Amino acids: CASLLENRGQPQHF. Complete variable domain (other parts from reference TRBV9 and TRBJ1-5): DSGVTQTPKHLITATGQRVTLRCSPRSGDLSVYWYQQSLDQGLQFLIQYYNGEERAKGNILERFSAQQFPDLHSELNLSSLELGDSALYFCASLLENRGQPQHFGDGTRLSIL.

The rearrangement joins TRBV4-3 to TRBJ1-1, with unresolved D. Per germline, CDR1 LGHNA and CDR2 YSLEER. This CDR3 is built from 14 residues. Trimming cost V 4 bases and J 2 bases, with 11 bases left between them. CDR3 sequence (DNA): TGCGCCAGCAGCCTCGGCGGAATTAACACTGAAGCTTTCTTT. It translates to CASSLGGINTEAFF.

This clone was seen once. The rearrangement links TRBV25-1 to TRBJ2-5, with TRBD1 matching over 10 bases. Germline values: CDR1 MGHDK, CDR2 SYGVNS. This CDR3 is built from 15 residues. V gave up 4 bases and J gave up 4 bases; unmatched junction bases: 6. The CDR3 loop reads CASSAHRTGGETQYF. The CDR3, as DNA: TGTGCCAGCAGTGCACACCGGACAGGGGGAGAGACCCAGTACTTC.

The gene calls are TRBV5-6 and TRBJ2-7; possibly TRBD1 for D (6 bases). The germline gives CDR1 SGHDT, CDR2 YYEEEE. The CDR3 consists of 15 residues. The V and J ends lost 2 bases and 6 bases respectively, with 18 bases between them. CDR3 sequence: CASSFISGHSSEQYF. Written as DNA, the CDR3 is TGTGCCAGCAGCTTTATCTCGGGACATAGCTCCGAGCAGTACTTC.

The chain links TRBV18 to TRBJ1-5; D is unclear. The CDR3 is made up of 13 amino acids. Trimming shortened V by 2 bases and J by 1 base, and 3 bases separated the two germline ends. Germline lookup yields CDR1 KGHSH and CDR2 LQKENI. The CDR3 nucleotides read TGTGCCAGCTCACCAGAAAGCAATCAGCCCCAGCATTTT. Translation gives CASSPESNQPQHF.

The chain recombines TRBV5-1 with TRBJ2-1, with 8 bases matching TRBD2. With V trimmed by 8 bases and J by 0 bases, 4 bases remained unmatched. CDR1 SGHRS and CDR2 YFSETQ come from the germline V gene. CDR3 length: 14 residues. CDR3 loop: CASTGGSSYNEQFF. The CDR3 coding sequence is TGCGCCAGTACGGGAGGGAGCTCCTACAATGAGCAGTTCTTC.

The gene calls are TRBV5-1 and TRBJ1-2, with TRBD1 as a possible D gene (5 bases). The CDR3 covers 14 residues. Germline V CDR1 and CDR2: SGHRS, YFSETQ. Trimming removed 2 bases at V and 3 bases at J, with 11 bases between. The CDR3 sequence: CASSFGQGDYGYTF. Here the CDR3 DNA reads TGCGCCAGCAGCTTCGGGCAGGGCGACTATGGCTACACCTTC.

The rearrangement links TRBV24-1 to TRBJ2-3; 9 positions match TRBD2. The CDR3 has 15 residues. The germline V gene has CDR1 KGHDR and CDR2 SFDVKD. The trim removed 5 bases at V and 4 bases at J, leaving 6 bases unmatched. For the CDR3, the DNA is TGTGCCACCAGTGGAAGGCGGGGGGGTGCAGATACGCAGTATTTT. Translating it yields CATSGRRGGADTQYF.

The J gene is TRBJ2-2, the V gene TRBV24-1, with TRBD1 matching 9 bases. Germline V gene data show CDR1 as KGHDR and CDR2 as SFDVKD. The CDR3 totals 19 residues. Trimming at V came to 1 base and at J to 5 bases, leaving 13 bases not matched to a gene. In DNA, the CDR3 is TGTGCCACCAGTGATTTCGGGATTTCCGACAGGGGGGGAACCGGGGAGCTGTTTTTT. Protein sequence: CATSDFGISDRGGTGELFF.

The chain joins TRBV6-6 to TRBJ1-2, with D unclear. The V end was cut by 8 bases, the J end by 2 bases, with 6 bases between. CDR3 length: 11 residues. Germline V CDR1 and CDR2: MNHNY, SVGAGI (reference sequence). The CDR3 loop is CASRLNYGYTF. CDR3 coding DNA: TGTGCCAGCCGACTCAACTATGGCTACACCTTC.

The chain's CDR3 is CASTPDRVGNTQYF. CDR3 nucleotide sequence: TGTGCCAGCACACCGGACCGGGTAGGGAATACGCAGTATTTT. This rearrangement joins TRBV16 to TRBJ2-3; no reliable D call. The CDR3 consists of 14 residues. Germline lookup yields CDR1 KGHSY and CDR2 FQNENV. Trimming left V 7 bases short and J 7 bases short, with 18 bases between.

This chain joins TRBV19 and TRBJ1-4; D is possibly TRBD1 (6 bases). V lost 5 bases and J lost 8, with 21 bases in between. The CDR3 is made up of 16 amino acids. CDR1 is LNHDA and CDR2 is SQIVND in the germline V gene (reference sequence). CDR3 region: CASSDNNRALREKLFF. The CDR3 DNA reads TGTGCCAGTAGTGACAACAACAGGGCCCTCAGAGAAAAACTGTTTTTT. The complete variable domain, with remaining parts taken from reference TRBV19 and TRBJ1-4, reads DGGITQSPKYLFRKEGQNVTLSCEQNLNHDAMYWYRQDPGQGLRLIYYSQIVNDFQKGDIAEGYSVSREKKESFPLTVTSAQKNPTAFYLCASSDNNRALREKLFFGSGTQLSVL.